The T cell receptor (beta chain) described here comes from a study of identical twins. TCRdb reprocessed the 5' RACE reads with MiXCR, giving one entry per CDR3 protein. The sample shows roughly 690,000 distinct CDR3 sequences, 20% to 25% of them seen only once. Overall study results and limits: Sharing of beta out-of-frame sequences by twins showed a weaker excess.

Looked up from germline, CDR1 is LGHNA and CDR2 is YNFKEQ. The CDR3 consists of 14 residues. Deletions cut 3 bases from V and 5 bases from J, with 13 bases between. This clonotype appeared a few times. Its antigen is unknown. This sample also appeared in a second study, on T cells expressing NK-cell markers. That source notes: One of the eight sequenced donors was seronegative, whereas the other seven were HCMV-seropositive. Similarly, these clonotypes led the CD3+CD56-NKG2C+ fraction as well in several donors.

The clonotype originates from a woman between 18 and 30 years old in good health. The chain links TRBV4-2 to TRBJ2-5; possible D gene TRBD1, 5 bases. Sequenced input: PBMCs. The CDR3 coding sequence is TGTGCCAGCAGCCAGGATGGCAGGGATGAGACCCAGTACTTC. Translation gives CASSQDGRDETQYF.